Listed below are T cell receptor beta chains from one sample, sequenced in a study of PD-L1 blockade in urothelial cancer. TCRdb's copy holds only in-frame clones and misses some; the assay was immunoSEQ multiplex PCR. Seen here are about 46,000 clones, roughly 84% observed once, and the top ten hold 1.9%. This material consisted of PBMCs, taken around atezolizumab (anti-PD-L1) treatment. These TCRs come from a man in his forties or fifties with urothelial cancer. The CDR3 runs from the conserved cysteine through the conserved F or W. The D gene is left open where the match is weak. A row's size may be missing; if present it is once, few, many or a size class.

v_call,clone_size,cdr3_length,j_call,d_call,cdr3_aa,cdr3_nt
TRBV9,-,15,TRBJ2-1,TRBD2,CASSGRTSLNNEQFF,TGTGCCAGCAGCGGAAGGACTAGCCTAAACAATGAGCAGTTCTTC
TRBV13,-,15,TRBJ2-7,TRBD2,CASSEEREGRDEQYF,TGTGCCAGCAGCGAAGAGCGGGAGGGCCGCGACGAGCAGTACTTC
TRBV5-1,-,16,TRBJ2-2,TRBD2,CASSLRLAVNTGELFF,TGCGCCAGCAGCTTGCGTCTAGCGGTGAACACCGGGGAGCTGTTTTTT
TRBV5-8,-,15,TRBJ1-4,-,CASSARGSANEKLFF,TGTGCCAGCAGCGCCCGGGGTTCGGCTAATGAAAAACTGTTTTTT
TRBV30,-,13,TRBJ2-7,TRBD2,CAWNSGSSYEQYF,TGTGCCTGGAATAGCGGGAGCTCCTACGAGCAGTACTTC
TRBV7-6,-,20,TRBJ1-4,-,CASSLVTRPGTTATNEKLFF,TGTGCCAGCAGCTTAGTTACGAGGCCAGGGACTACTGCAACTAATGAAAAACTGTTTTTT
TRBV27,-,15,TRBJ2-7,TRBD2,CATSRPGLADNEQYF,TGTGCCACCAGCCGACCGGGACTAGCGGATAACGAGCAGTACTTC
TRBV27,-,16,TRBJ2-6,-,CASTAAGASGANVLTF,TGTGCCAGCACGGCCGCAGGGGCCTCTGGGGCCAACGTCCTGACTTTC
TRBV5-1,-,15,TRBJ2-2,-,CASSLDLPNTGELFF,TGCGCCAGCAGCTTGGATCTTCCGAACACCGGGGAGCTGTTTTTT
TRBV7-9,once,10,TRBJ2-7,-,CASSSGPGDF,TGTGCCAGCAGCTCGGGCCCCGGGGACTTC
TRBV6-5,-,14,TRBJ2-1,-,CASSYSESYNEQFF,TGTGCCAGCAGTTACAGTGAGTCCTACAATGAGCAGTTCTTC
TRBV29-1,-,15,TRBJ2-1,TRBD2,CSAKGTSGVLDEQFF,TGCAGCGCCAAGGGAACTAGCGGGGTTTTGGATGAGCAGTTCTTC
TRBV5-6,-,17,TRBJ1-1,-,CASSTKWTAHLNTEAFF,TGTGCCAGCAGCACTAAGTGGACAGCCCATTTGAACACTGAAGCTTTCTTT
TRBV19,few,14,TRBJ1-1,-,CASSWAELNTEAFF,TGTGCCAGTAGTTGGGCAGAGTTGAACACTGAAGCTTTCTTT
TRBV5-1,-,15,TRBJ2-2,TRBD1,CASTGTAHLLGELFF,TGCGCCAGTACCGGGACAGCACATCTTTTGGGGGAGCTGTTTTTT
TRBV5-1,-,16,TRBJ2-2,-,CASSSRGETVTGELFF,TGCGCCAGCAGCTCCCGAGGCGAGACAGTCACCGGGGAGCTGTTTTTT
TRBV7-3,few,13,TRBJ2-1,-,CASSLLAYNEQFF,TGTGCCAGCAGCTTACTAGCCTACAATGAGCAGTTCTTC
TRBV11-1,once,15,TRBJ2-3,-,CASSLLDSGTDTQYF,TGTGCCAGCAGCTTATTGGACTCAGGCACAGATACGCAGTATTTT
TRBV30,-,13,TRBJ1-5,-,CAWSVSVGQPQHF,TGTGCCTGGAGTGTATCGGTCGGTCAGCCCCAGCATTTT
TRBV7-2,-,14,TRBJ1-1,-,CASRPQGPNTEAFF,TGTGCCAGCAGGCCACAGGGTCCGAACACTGAAGCTTTCTTT
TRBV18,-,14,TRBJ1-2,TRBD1,CASSHRGEGLGYTF,TGTGCCAGCTCACACAGGGGGGAAGGATTGGGCTACACCTTC
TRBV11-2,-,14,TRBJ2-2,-,CASVGGLTAGELFF,TGTGCCAGTGTTGGGGGCCTGACAGCCGGGGAGCTGTTTTTT
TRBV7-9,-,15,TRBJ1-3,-,CASSFSQSSGNTIYF,TGTGCCAGCAGCTTTTCACAGTCCTCTGGAAACACCATATATTTT
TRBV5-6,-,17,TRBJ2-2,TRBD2,CASSLRLAGSNTGELFF,TGTGCCAGCAGTCTCAGACTAGCGGGGTCCAACACCGGGGAGCTGTTTTTT
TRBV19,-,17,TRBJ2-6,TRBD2,CASSTRGGRVGANVLTF,TGTGCCAGTAGTACCCGAGGCGGGAGAGTTGGGGCCAACGTCCTGACTTTC
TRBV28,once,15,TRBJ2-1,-,CASSGMGLPGNEQFF,TGTGCCAGCAGTGGGATGGGACTCCCCGGCAATGAGCAGTTCTTC
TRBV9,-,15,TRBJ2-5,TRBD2,CASSVDRGGRETQYF,TGTGCCAGCAGCGTAGACCGGGGGGGCCGTGAGACCCAGTACTTC
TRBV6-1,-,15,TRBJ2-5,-,CASSEGTTYQETQYF,TGTGCCAGCAGTGAAGGGACTACCTACCAAGAGACCCAGTACTTC
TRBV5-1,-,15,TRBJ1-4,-,CASSSEVGAQEKLFF,TGCGCCAGCAGCTCTGAGGTGGGGGCACAGGAAAAACTGTTTTTT
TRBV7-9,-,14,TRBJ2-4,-,CASSEGGAKNIQYF,TGTGCCAGCAGCGAGGGGGGGGCCAAAAACATTCAGTACTTC
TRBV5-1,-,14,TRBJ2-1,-,CASSSGLSNNEQFF,TGCGCCAGCAGCTCGGGACTTTCAAACAATGAGCAGTTCTTC
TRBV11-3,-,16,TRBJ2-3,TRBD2,CASSRPGGVGTDTQYF,TGTGCCAGCAGCCGACCGGGGGGGGTCGGCACAGATACGCAGTATTTT
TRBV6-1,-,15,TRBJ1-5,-,CASSEETVPLRPQHF,TGTGCCAGCAGTGAAGAGACAGTGCCCCTCCGGCCCCAGCATTTT
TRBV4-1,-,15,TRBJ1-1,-,CASSHGRGGNTEAFF,TGCGCCAGCAGCCATGGTCGAGGGGGGAACACTGAAGCTTTCTTT
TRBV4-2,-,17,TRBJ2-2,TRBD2,CASSQGLAGGRAGELFF,TGTGCCAGCAGCCAGGGACTAGCGGGGGGGCGGGCCGGGGAGCTGTTTTTT
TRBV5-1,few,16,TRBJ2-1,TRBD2,CASSSGLAGGSDEQFF,TGCGCCAGCAGCTCCGGACTAGCGGGAGGGAGCGATGAGCAGTTCTTC
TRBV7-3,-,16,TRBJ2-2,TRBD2,CASKTSGGKNTGELFF,TGTGCCAGCAAAACTAGCGGGGGTAAGAACACCGGGGAGCTGTTTTTT
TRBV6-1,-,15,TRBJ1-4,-,CASSETGGSTLKLFF,TGTGCCAGCAGTGAAACGGGGGGCTCAACCCTCAAACTGTTTTTT
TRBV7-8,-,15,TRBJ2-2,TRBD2,CASSPTGGPTGELFF,TGTGCCAGCAGCCCCACGGGGGGGCCCACCGGGGAGCTGTTTTTT
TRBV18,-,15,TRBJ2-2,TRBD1,CASSPDRADTGELFF,TGTGCCAGCTCACCTGACAGGGCGGACACCGGGGAGCTGTTTTTT
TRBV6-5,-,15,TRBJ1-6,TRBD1,CASSYSRTGNSPLHF,TGTGCCAGCAGTTACTCTCGGACAGGGAATTCACCCCTCCACTTT
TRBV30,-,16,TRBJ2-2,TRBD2,CAWSVPALAGWEKLFF,TGTGCCTGGAGTGTACCCGCACTAGCGGGGTGGGAGAAGCTGTTTTTT
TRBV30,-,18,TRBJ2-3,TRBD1,CACLLRDRAFSRTDTQYF,TGTGCCTGCCTCCTCCGGGACAGGGCTTTTTCCCGCACAGATACGCAGTATTTT
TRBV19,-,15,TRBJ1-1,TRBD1,CASSQLGQGGTEAFF,TGTGCCAGTAGTCAACTGGGACAGGGTGGCACTGAAGCTTTCTTT
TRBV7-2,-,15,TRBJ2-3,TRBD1,CASSSGTGSTDTQYF,TGTGCCAGCAGCTCCGGGACAGGGTCCACAGATACGCAGTATTTT
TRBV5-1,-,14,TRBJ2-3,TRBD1,CASSQTGNTDTQYF,TGCGCCAGCAGCCAGACAGGGAACACAGATACGCAGTATTTT
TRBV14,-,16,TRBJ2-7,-,CASSQRLARSSYEQYF,TGTGCCAGCAGCCAACGACTGGCACGGAGCTCCTACGAGCAGTACTTC